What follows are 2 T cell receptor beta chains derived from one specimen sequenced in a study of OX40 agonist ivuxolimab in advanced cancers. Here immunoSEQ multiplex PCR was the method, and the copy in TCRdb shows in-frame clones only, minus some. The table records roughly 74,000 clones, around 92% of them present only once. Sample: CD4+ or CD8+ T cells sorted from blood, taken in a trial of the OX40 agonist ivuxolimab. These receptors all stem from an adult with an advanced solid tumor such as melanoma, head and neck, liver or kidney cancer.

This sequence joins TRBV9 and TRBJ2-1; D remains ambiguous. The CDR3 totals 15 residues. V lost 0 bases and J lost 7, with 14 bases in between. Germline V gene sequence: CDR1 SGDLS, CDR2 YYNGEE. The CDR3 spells CASSVGGLPSNEQFF. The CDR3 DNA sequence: TGTGCCAGCAGCGTAGGTGGCCTTCCCTCGAATGAGCAGTTCTTC.

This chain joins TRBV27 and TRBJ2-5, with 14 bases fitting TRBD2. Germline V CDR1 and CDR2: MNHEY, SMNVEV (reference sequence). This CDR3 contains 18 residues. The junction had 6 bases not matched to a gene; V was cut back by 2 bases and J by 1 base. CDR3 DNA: TGTGCCAGCAGTTTACTGACTAGCGGGGGGGCTAGCCAAGAGACCCAGTACTTC. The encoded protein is CASSLLTSGGASQETQYF.